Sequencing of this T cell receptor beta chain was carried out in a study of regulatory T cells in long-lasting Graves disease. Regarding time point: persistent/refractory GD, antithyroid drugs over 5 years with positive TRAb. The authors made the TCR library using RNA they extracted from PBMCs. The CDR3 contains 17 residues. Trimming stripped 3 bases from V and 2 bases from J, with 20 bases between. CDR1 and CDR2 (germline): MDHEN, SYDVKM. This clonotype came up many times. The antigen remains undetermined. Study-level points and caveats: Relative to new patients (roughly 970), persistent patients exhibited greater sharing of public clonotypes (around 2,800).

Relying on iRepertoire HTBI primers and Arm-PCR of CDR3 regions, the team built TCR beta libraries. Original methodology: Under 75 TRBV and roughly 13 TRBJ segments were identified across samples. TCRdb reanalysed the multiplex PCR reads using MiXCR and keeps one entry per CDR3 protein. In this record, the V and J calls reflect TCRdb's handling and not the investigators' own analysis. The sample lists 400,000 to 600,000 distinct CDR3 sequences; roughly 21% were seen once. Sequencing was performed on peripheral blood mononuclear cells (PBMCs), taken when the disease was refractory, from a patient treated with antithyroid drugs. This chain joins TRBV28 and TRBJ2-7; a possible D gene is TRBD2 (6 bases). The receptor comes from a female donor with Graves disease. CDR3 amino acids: CASSFRRISGIAYEQYF. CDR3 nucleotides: TGTGCCAGCAGTTTTCGCCGGATTAGCGGTATTGCCTACGAGCAGTACTTC.